Presented here are 20 T cell receptor beta chains from one specimen sequenced in a study of T cell clonality in common variable immunodeficiency. Only in-frame clones appear in the TCRdb table, and some are missing; sequencing was by immunoSEQ multiplex PCR. This sample has around 45,000 clones and no singletons, with approximately 5.9% in the ten largest. Sequenced: peripheral blood mononuclear cells. The receptor set was obtained from a person aged 18-70 years in good health.

This clone was recorded many times. The CDR3 end is not reached by the read, which stops 3 residues before it; the germline J gene fills it in. The J gene is TRBJ2-3, the V gene TRBV18; the D is unclear. The germline V gene encodes CDR1 KGHSH and CDR2 LQKENI. This CDR3 contains 14 residues. The CDR3 bases that were read are TGTGCCAGCTCACCTCCCCTAAAGCAGGAAACG. Protein product: CASSPPLKQET. The entire CDR3 is CASSPPLKQETQYF.

This clone has a count of ten or more. The read comes to an end 3 residues before the CDR3 does, leaving the germline J gene to fill in the end. J is TRBJ2-3 and V is TRBV7-8; D gene uncertain. V was trimmed by 3 bases and J by 0 bases, leaving 13 bases between them. Germline-derived CDR1 and CDR2 are SGHVS and FQNEAQ. The CDR3 contains 16 residues. The DNA read from the CDR3 is TGTGCCAGCAGCTTTCACAGAACCTCTAGCACAGATACG. The encoded protein is CASSFHRTSSTDT. The full CDR3 sequence reads CASSFHRTSSTDTQYF.

There are many counts of this clone. The read stops 3 residues short of the end of the CDR3; the missing end is completed from the germline J gene. The V call is TRBV10-1, the J call TRBJ2-1, with TRBD1 matching over 12 bases. V lost 5 bases to trimming and J lost 9 bases; unmatched junction nucleotides: 11. The CDR3 has 16 amino acids. CDR1 WNHNN and CDR2 SYGVQD come from the germline V gene (reference sequence). CDR3 DNA (partial): TGCGCCAGCAGTTACCCCCGGGACAGGGGGCTCGGTGAG. Its protein product is CASSYPRDRGLGE. The whole CDR3 protein is CASSYPRDRGLGEQFF.

This clone was seen ten or more times. The CDR3 end lies 3 residues beyond the end of the read and is filled in from the germline J gene. This rearrangement joins TRBV5-4 to TRBJ2-2; no clear D gene. CDR1 SGHNT and CDR2 YYREEE come from the germline V gene (reference sequence). The CDR3 runs 14 residues. Trimming pared 1 base from V and 1 base from J, leaving 5 bases between. CDR3 in amino acids: CASSLLENTGELFF. CDR3 DNA, as far as it was read: TGTGCCAGCAGCTTGTTAGAGAACACCGGGGAG.

This clone was seen many times. The read gets to within 3 residues of the CDR3 end, and the germline J gene fills in the rest. This chain joins TRBV6-2 or TRBV6-3 and TRBJ2-7; no clear D. Germline V CDR1 and CDR2: MNHEY, SVGEGT. This CDR3 spans 15 amino acids. Between the trimmed V and J ends, which lost 0 bases and 2 bases, there was a span of 11 bases. The CDR3 region is CASSYSIYRAYEQYF. The CDR3 bases that were read are TGTGCCAGCAGTTACTCGATTTACAGAGCCTACGAG.

This clone was picked up many times. The sequenced CDR3 bases are TGCGCCAGCTCAAGGGACAGGACTAGCAATCAGCCC. Translated, it gives CASSRDRTSNQP. The full-length CDR3 reads as CASSRDRTSNQPQHF. The chain links TRBV23-1 to TRBJ1-5; 8 nucleotides line up with TRBD1. The DNA ends 3 residues before the CDR3 does, and the rest of the CDR3 is filled in from the germline J gene. Being an ORF, TRBV23-1 has a function that is uncertain. CDR3 size: 15 residues. V lost 8 bases to trimming and J lost 0 bases; unmatched junction nucleotides: 6.

This clone was counted at least ten times. The CDR3 goes on 3 residues after the read ends, and that part is filled in from the germline J gene. V is TRBV20-1 and J is TRBJ2-7; 9 bases agree with TRBD2. This CDR3 is built from 15 residues. The ends lost 5 bases at V and 1 base at J; junction bases unmatched: 9. Per the germline V gene, CDR1 is DFQATT and CDR2 is SNEGSKA (reference sequence). CDR3 amino acids: CSAHIRTSVSYEQYF. The covered CDR3 bases are TGCAGTGCTCACATCAGGACTAGCGTATCCTACGAG.

This clone was counted many times. The CDR3 end falls 3 residues outside the read, so it is completed with the germline J gene. The V and J genes are TRBV4-2 and TRBJ2-2; 9 bases align to TRBD1. The CDR3 runs 16 residues. CDR1 LGHNA and CDR2 YNFKEQ come from the germline V gene. This CDR3 is CASSQDRGQGQEKLFF. CDR3 bases read: TGTGCCAGCAGCCAAGATAGGGGACAGGGACAAGAAAAG.

This clone was counted at least ten times. One junction end does not reproduce the germline sequence, and a read error may be involved. Read sequence stops 3 residues before the CDR3 end, and the germline J gene provides the missing end. The rearrangement joins TRBV4-2 to TRBJ2-5; 7 bases fit TRBD2. From germline, CDR1 is LGHNA and CDR2 YNFKEQ. The length of the CDR3 is 14 residues. The CDR3 bases that were read are TGCGCCAGCAGCCAAGGGAGGGGCTTGGAGACC. This gives the protein CASSQGRGLET. The whole CDR3 sequence is CASSQGRGLETQYF.

This clone was recorded at least ten times. The CDR3 end falls 3 residues outside the read, so it is completed with the germline J gene. This chain links TRBV7-9 with TRBJ1-6, with D unresolved. This CDR3 is 13 amino acids long. Germline-derived CDR1 and CDR2 are SEHNR and FQNEAQ (reference sequence). V was trimmed by 6 bases and J by 9 bases, leaving 12 bases between them. CDR3 DNA, as far as it was read: TGTGCCAGCAGAAACGATCAGAGTTCACCC. It yields the protein CASRNDQSSP. The CDR3 reads in full as CASRNDQSSPLHF.

This clone has a handful of counts. A read error may explain this, as a much larger clone is one base away. The CDR3 end falls 3 residues outside the read, so it is completed with the germline J gene. J is TRBJ2-5 and V is TRBV19; perhaps TRBD1 as D (5 bases). The germline V gene encodes CDR1 LNHDA and CDR2 SQIVND (reference sequence). The CDR3 is 13 amino acids. CDR3 sequence: CGSTSSGRETQYF. Incomplete CDR3 DNA: TGTGGCAGTACGAGTTCAGGGCGAGAGACC.

Many counts were recorded for this clone. Read coverage stops 3 residues before the CDR3 terminus; the germline J gene supplies the remainder. The V and J genes are TRBV5-1 and TRBJ2-2, with TRBD1 as a possible D gene (6 bases). The CDR3 runs 15 residues. From germline, CDR1 is SGHRS and CDR2 YFSETQ. CDR3 sequence: CASSPGAGVSEKLFF. CDR3 DNA, as far as it was read: TGCGCCAGCAGCCCTGGGGCAGGGGTATCGGAAAAG.

The table lists this clone with many counts. Read coverage stops 3 residues before the CDR3 terminus; the germline J gene supplies the remainder. The V gene is TRBV13, the J gene TRBJ1-2, with D unclear. Germline V gene lookup returns CDR1 PRHDT and CDR2 FYEKMQ (reference sequence). This CDR3 region has 13 residues. V was pared by 4 bases and J by 2 bases, with 8 bases between. The sequenced CDR3 bases are TGTGCCAGCAGCTCACCTACCAACTATGGC. It translates to CASSSPTNYG. The entire CDR3 sequence reads CASSSPTNYGYTF. The full variable domain, rest sourced from reference TRBV13 and TRBJ1-2, is AAGVIQSPRHLIKEKRETATLKCYPIPRHDTVYWYQQGPGQDPQFLISFYEKMQSDKGSIPDRFSAQQFSDYHSELNMSSLELGDSALYFCASSSPTNYGYTFGSGTRLTVV.

Many counts were recorded for this clone. The DNA ends 3 residues before the CDR3 does, and the rest of the CDR3 is filled in from the germline J gene. The rearrangement uses TRBV18 and TRBJ1-4, with 8 bases lining up with TRBD1. The J segment lost 7 bases and the V segment lost 4 bases, leaving 8 bases of the junction unmatched. The CDR3 is 15 amino acids. Germline CDR1 KGHSH, CDR2 LQKENI. The CDR3 sequence: CASSLKTGAGEKLFF. Incomplete CDR3 DNA: TGTGCCAGCTCACTGAAGACAGGGGCGGGTGAAAAA.

This clone showed up many times. Coverage ceases 3 residues before the CDR3 finishes, and the germline J gene fills in the end. J is TRBJ2-7 and V is TRBV20-1; possible D gene TRBD2, 6 bases. The V gene's germline CDR1 is DFQATT and CDR2 SNEGSKA (reference sequence). The CDR3 is 15 amino acids. With 2 bases removed from V and 6 bases from J, the gap between germline ends came to 20 bases. The DNA read from the CDR3 is TGCAGTGCTAGACCCGGGACTTTCTCCTCCCCCGAG. Translating it yields CSARPGTFSSPE. The CDR3 in full is CSARPGTFSSPEQYF.

This clone came up many times. The CDR3 goes on 3 residues after the read ends, and that part is filled in from the germline J gene. V is TRBV10-3 and J is TRBJ1-2; weak D call: TRBD1 (6 bases). Germline assignment: CDR1 ENHRY and CDR2 SYGVKD. V lost 5 bases, J lost 2 bases, and 9 bases lay in between. CDR3 length equals 13 residues. Here the CDR3 reads CAISQTGNYGYTF. The CDR3 DNA, read in part, is TGTGCCATCAGTCAGACAGGCAACTATGGC.

The sample holds many counts of this clone. The observed sequence ends 3 residues before the CDR3 terminus, with the missing tail filled in from the germline J gene. J is TRBJ1-2 and V is TRBV7-9; 9 bases map to TRBD1. V shed 3 bases, J shed 7 bases, and the junction held 3 bases outside the gene matches. Germline values: CDR1 SEHNR, CDR2 FQNEAQ (reference sequence). The CDR3 sequence is 13 residues long. CDR3 DNA, as far as it was read: TGTGCCAGCAGCTTGAGGGACAGGGCTGGC. Encoded protein: CASSLRDRAG. The full CDR3 protein is CASSLRDRAGYTF.

This clone appeared many times. Coverage ceases 3 residues before the CDR3 finishes, and the germline J gene fills in the end. The V call is TRBV19, the J call TRBJ1-1, with 10 bases identical to TRBD1. The germline V gene has CDR1 LNHDA and CDR2 SQIVND (reference sequence). The ends lost 6 bases at V and 4 bases at J; junction bases unmatched: 5. This CDR3 is built from 14 residues. The sequenced part of the CDR3 DNA is TGTGCCAGTAGCCCGGACAGGGGGAGCACTGAA. Translation gives CASSPDRGSTE. The complete CDR3 protein is CASSPDRGSTEAFF.

Ten or more counts support this clone. Read coverage stops 3 residues before the CDR3 terminus; the germline J gene supplies the remainder. The chain uses TRBV12-3 or TRBV12-4 and TRBJ2-7, with D perhaps matching TRBD2 (5 bases). The CDR3 consists of 16 residues. Trimming removed 2 bases at V and 2 bases at J, with 16 bases between. The CDR3 loop reads CASSLQGLEGPYEQYF. CDR3 bases read: TGTGCCAGCAGTTTACAAGGACTTGAGGGCCCCTACGAG.

This clone was observed many times. The read comes to an end 3 residues before the CDR3 does, leaving the germline J gene to fill in the end. The chain carries TRBV4-2 and TRBJ2-3; 7 bases are shared with TRBD1. The CDR3 is made up of 15 amino acids. Losses at the gene ends were 5 bases for V and 0 bases for J; bases not matched to a gene: 5. From germline, CDR1 is LGHNA and CDR2 YNFKEQ. The covered CDR3 bases are TGTGCCAGCAGCTCCGGGACAGCTAGCACAGATACG. It yields the protein CASSSGTASTDT. The full CDR3 is CASSSGTASTDTQYF.